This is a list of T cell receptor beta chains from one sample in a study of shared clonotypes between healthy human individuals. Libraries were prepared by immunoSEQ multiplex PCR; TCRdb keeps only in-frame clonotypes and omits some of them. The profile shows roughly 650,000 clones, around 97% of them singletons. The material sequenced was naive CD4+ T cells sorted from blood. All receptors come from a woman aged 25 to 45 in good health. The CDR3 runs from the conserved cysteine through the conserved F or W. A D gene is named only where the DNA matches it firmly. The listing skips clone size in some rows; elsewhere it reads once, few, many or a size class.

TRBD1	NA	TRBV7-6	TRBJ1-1	TGTGCCAGCAGCCCGACAGGGAGAACTGAAGCTTTCTTT	CASSPTGRTEAFF
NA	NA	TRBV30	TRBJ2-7	TGTGCCTTCTCCGGGGCGTACGAGCAGTACTTC	CAFSGAYEQYF
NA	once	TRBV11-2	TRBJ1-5	TGTGCCAGCAGCTGGGGGGCAGGGAAAAGTAGTCACCAGCCCCAGCATTTT	CASSWGAGKSSHQPQHF
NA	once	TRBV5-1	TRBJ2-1	TGCGCCAGCAGCTTGGGACTAAGCTCCTACAATGAGCAGTTCTTC	CASSLGLSSYNEQFF
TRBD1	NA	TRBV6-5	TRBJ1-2	TGTGCCAGCAGCGCGACAGGGCCTAACTATGGCTACACCTTC	CASSATGPNYGYTF
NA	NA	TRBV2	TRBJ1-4	TGTGCCAGCAGTGAACAGGATTATGAAAAACTGTTTTTT	CASSEQDYEKLFF
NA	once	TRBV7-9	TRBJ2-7	TGTGCCAGCAGCACATCGACAGTCTCCTACGAGCAGTACTTC	CASSTSTVSYEQYF
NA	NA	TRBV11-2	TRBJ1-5	TGTGCCAGCAGCCTAGACGGCAGACCTAATCAGCCCCAGCATTTT	CASSLDGRPNQPQHF
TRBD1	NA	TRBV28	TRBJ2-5	TGTGCCAGCAGAAAAGTCCGGGGACAGCGGTACCAAGAGACCCAGTACTTC	CASRKVRGQRYQETQYF
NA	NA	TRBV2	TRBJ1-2	TGTGCCAGCCAAGAATGGGGGTTGGATGGCTACACCTTC	CASQEWGLDGYTF
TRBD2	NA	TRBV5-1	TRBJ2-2	TGCGCCAGCAGCTCAACAGCGGTGGGGCGGGAGCTTCCCGGGGAGCTGTTTTTT	CASSSTAVGRELPGELFF